This TCR beta chain derives from a study of T cells in Graves' hyperthyroidism and ophthalmopathy. The overall study: Staff took peripheral blood when the initial diagnosis was made, before any treatment began. General study points: Median prediction lead before ophthalmopathy onset was around 6.9 months with the model.

This clonotype was seen at least ten times. The antigen is undetermined. The CDR3 has 15 residues. V lost 6 bases, J lost 0 bases, and 5 bases stayed unmatched. Per the germline V gene, CDR1 is SNHLY and CDR2 is FYNNEI. TCR beta CDR3 regions were amplified from RNA transcripts. First-round RT-PCR with HTBI primers amplified the TCR CDR3 region. TCRdb re-called the multiplex PCR reads through MiXCR, storing one row per CDR3 protein. The table records 300,000 to 400,000 distinct CDR3 sequences, about 15% of them present only once. This TCR was sampled from a woman in her thirties with Graves' ophthalmopathy. The rearrangement uses TRBV2 and TRBJ1-3; the match to TRBD1 covers 7 bases. Source material: blood. Written as DNA, the CDR3 is TGTGCCAGCAGGAGCAGGGGGGGCTCTGGAAACACCATATATTTT. This sequence encodes CASRSRGGSGNTIYF.